The T cell receptor beta chain under discussion was sequenced for a study of Ad26.COV2.S vaccination and SARS-CoV-2 variants. Overall study: Intramuscular Ad26.COV2.S doses were given once or twice, 56 days apart. Study-wide points: Breadth, reportedly substantial, characterized the spike-specific CD8+ and CD4+ T cell responses after vaccination.

Regarding this clone: The antigen remains undetermined.

Treatment specified: roughly 19 received Ad26.COV2.S at low or high dose, single or two shots; about 5 received placebo; per-sample allocation not given. Each sample was drawn 63 days after the first injection (of vaccine or placebo). TCRdb keeps only in-frame clones here, not all; method: immunoSEQ multiplex PCR. The sample shows about 680,000 clones, approximately 88% of them seen only once. The CDR3 contains 16 residues. CDR1 LGHDT and CDR2 YNNKEL come from the germline V gene (reference sequence). The V segment lost 1 base and the J segment 9 bases; nucleotides outside the gene matches: 10. The sample was peripheral blood, taken in a trial of Ad26.COV2.S vaccine versus placebo. This TCR came from a person between 18 and 65 years old who received the Ad26.COV2.S COVID-19 vaccine or a placebo. The chain combines TRBV3-1 (or the pseudogene TRBV3-2) with TRBJ2-1; 9 bases match TRBD2. In DNA, the CDR3 is TGTGCCAGCAGCCAAGTCCCCCAGCGGGGGGTGGGTGAGCAGTTCTTC. Protein: CASSQVPQRGVGEQFF.